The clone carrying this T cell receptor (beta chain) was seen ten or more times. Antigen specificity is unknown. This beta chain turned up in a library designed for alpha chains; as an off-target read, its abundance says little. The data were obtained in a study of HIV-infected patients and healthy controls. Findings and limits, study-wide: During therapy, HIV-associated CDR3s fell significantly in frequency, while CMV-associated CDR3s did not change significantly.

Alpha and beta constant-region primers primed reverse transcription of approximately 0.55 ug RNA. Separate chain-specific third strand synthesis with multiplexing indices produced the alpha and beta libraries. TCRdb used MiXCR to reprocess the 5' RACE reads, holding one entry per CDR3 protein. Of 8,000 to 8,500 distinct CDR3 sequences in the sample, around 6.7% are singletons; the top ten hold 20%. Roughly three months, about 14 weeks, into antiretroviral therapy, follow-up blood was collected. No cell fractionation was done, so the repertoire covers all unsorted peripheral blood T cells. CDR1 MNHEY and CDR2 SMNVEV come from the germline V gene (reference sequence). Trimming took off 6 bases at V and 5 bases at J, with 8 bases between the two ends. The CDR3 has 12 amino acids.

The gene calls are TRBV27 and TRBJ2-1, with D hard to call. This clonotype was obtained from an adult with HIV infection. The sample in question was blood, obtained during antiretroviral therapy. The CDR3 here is CASRADHNEQFF. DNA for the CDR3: TGTGCCAGCAGAGCAGATCACAATGAGCAGTTCTTC.